These 3 T cell receptor beta chains came from one sample sequenced in a study of T-cell memory formation after mild COVID-19. MiXCR, applied by TCRdb to the 5' RACE reads, yields one record per CDR3 protein. This sample yields approximately 200,000 distinct CDR3 sequences, of which around 16% are seen a single time; 2% to 2.5% belongs to the top ten. Input material: PBMCs or a T cell subset sorted from them (not recorded which). All receptors derive from an adult woman who had mild COVID-19 (a few samples of this study predate the infection). Cell type and time point are not known.

V is TRBV20-1 and J is TRBJ2-7; 12 nucleotides align to TRBD2. V shed 6 bases and J 6 bases; nucleotides not matched to a gene: 6. CDR1 is DFQATT and CDR2 is SNEGSKA in the germline V gene (reference sequence). There are 13 residues in the CDR3. CDR3 region: CSAWTSGNGEQYF. The CDR3 DNA reads as TGCAGTGCATGGACTAGCGGGAATGGCGAGCAGTACTTC.

The chain couples TRBV7-8 to TRBJ2-2; no firm D call. In germline, CDR1 is SGHVS, CDR2 FQNEAQ. This CDR3 spans 14 amino acids. The V and J ends lost 1 base and 7 bases respectively, with 10 bases between them. The CDR3 here is CASSLGTLGGELFF. The CDR3 DNA reads as TGTGCCAGCAGCTTAGGGACCCTAGGCGGGGAGCTGTTTTTT. The whole variable domain, filled in from reference TRBV7-8 and TRBJ2-2, reads GAGVSQSPRYKVAKRGQDVALRCDPISGHVSLFWYQQALGQGPEFLTYFQNEAQLDKSGLPSDRFFAERPEGSVSTLKIQRTQQEDSAVYLCASSLGTLGGELFFGEGSRLTVL.

V usage is TRBV12-3 or TRBV12-4 and J usage is TRBJ1-2; 8 bases agree with TRBD1. J gave up 8 bases and V 6 bases, and 2 bases lay outside the gene matches. CDR3 size: 11 residues. CDR3 DNA: TGTGCCAGCAGCCGGACAGGGGGCTACACCTTC. It yields the protein CASSRTGGYTF.